These 6 T cell receptor beta chains were all obtained from the same sample, sequenced in a study of shared clonotypes between healthy human individuals. Profiling relied on immunoSEQ multiplex PCR, and the TCRdb table lists in-frame clones only, not all of them. The table includes 150,000 to 200,000 clones, approximately 95% detected once. Sequencing was done on a sample of naive CD4+ T cells sorted from blood. Subset specified: CD45RA+ positively selected. All receptors derive from a woman aged 25 to 45 in good health.

The chain has TRBV11-2 and TRBJ2-7; 7 positions agree with TRBD2. There are 15 residues in the CDR3. The V gene's germline CDR1 is SGHAT and CDR2 FQNNGV. Trimming cost V 1 base and J 4 bases; bases outside gene matches: 7. The CDR3 DNA reads as TGTGCCAGCAGCTTAGGTCCAGCGGGGAAATACGAGCAGTACTTC. Translation gives CASSLGPAGKYEQYF.

The chain joins TRBV6-1 to TRBJ2-7; D is undetermined. Trimming took 5 bases from V and 4 from J, leaving 12 bases between them. From germline, CDR1 is MNHNS and CDR2 SASEGT. The CDR3 spans 13 residues. CDR3 DNA sequence: TGTGCCAGCAGTCTCGGCTCAATATACGAGCAGTACTTC. Translated: CASSLGSIYEQYF.

The chain recombines TRBV5-8 with TRBJ1-1; D is unclear. Germline CDR1 and CDR2: SGHTS and YDEGEE. The V end lost 2 bases, the J end lost 0 bases, and 5 bases lay between the germline ends. CDR3 size: 13 residues. This CDR3 reads CASSFWVNTEAFF. The CDR3 nucleotides are TGTGCCAGCAGCTTTTGGGTGAACACTGAAGCTTTCTTT.

The J gene is TRBJ2-5, the V gene TRBV28, with a tentative D call TRBD2 (5 bases). The J call may be incorrect, as the DNA end agrees better with TRBJ2-7. The CDR3 extends over 11 amino acids. In germline, CDR1 is MDHEN, CDR2 SYDVKM. CDR3 residues: CASGSSYEQYF. CDR3 nucleotide sequence: TGTGCCAGCGGGAGCTCCTACGAGCAGTACTTC.

The V call is TRBV2, the J call TRBJ2-4; 10 bases align to TRBD2. The CDR3 extends over 17 amino acids. The trim removed 5 bases at V and 0 bases at J, leaving 7 bases unmatched. Germline loops: CDR1 SNHLY, CDR2 FYNNEI. The CDR3 nucleotides read TGTGCCAGCAGTCCGGCCGGGACTAGCGTAGCCAAAAACATTCAGTACTTC. Its protein is CASSPAGTSVAKNIQYF.

This chain joins TRBV7-2 and TRBJ1-1; a weak D match, TRBD1 (5 bases). The germline gives CDR1 SGHTA, CDR2 FQGNSA. Trimming took 4 bases from V and 5 from J, leaving 11 bases between them. The CDR3 covers 13 residues. The CDR3 DNA reads as TGTGCCAGCAGCTCCAGGGAGCGGACTGAAGCTTTCTTT. Encoded protein: CASSSRERTEAFF.